This section outlines one T cell receptor (beta chain) sequence together with its context. The data are from a study of blood T cell repertoires in COVID-19. Study context: Material from acute and convalescent COVID-19 was sourced from the United States, Italy and Spain.

In the authors' workflow: It was from reference gene primer amplification that nucleated cell counts were estimated. The table came from immunoSEQ multiplex PCR; TCRdb's copy has only in-frame clones and leaves some out. V, J and clone size are taken as reported in that table, and D and trimming were inferred from the DNA itself. The sample yields about 160,000 clones, around 84% seen once. Participants were placed into cohorts based on the clinical history they reported. This receptor was obtained from a woman aged 50 to 60 who had recovered from COVID-19. Input material: PBMCs or T cells enriched from blood (not recorded which).

In DNA, the CDR3 is TGCAGCGTTGGACAGGGGGGGCGTATCGCAGATACGCAGTATTTT. It codes for CSVGQGGRIADTQYF. V and J are TRBV29-1 and TRBJ2-3, with 9 nucleotides matching TRBD1. This CDR3 has 15 amino acids. V lost 4 bases to trimming and J lost 4 bases; unmatched junction nucleotides: 9. Germline V gene sequence: CDR1 SQVTM, CDR2 ANQGSEA.